The 31 T cell receptor beta chains below all came from one sample that was sequenced in a study of blood T cell repertoires in COVID-19. Sequenced by immunoSEQ multiplex PCR; TCRdb stores in-frame clones only, minus some. The data contain roughly 100,000 clones, about 83% of them singletons. The sample comprised peripheral blood. Receptor source: a man between 65 and 85 years old with active or convalescent COVID-19.

J is TRBJ1-6 and V is TRBV3-1 (or the pseudogene TRBV3-2); TRBD1 might be the D (6 bases). With 11 bases removed from V and 7 bases from J, the gap between germline ends came to 12 bases. The CDR3 extends over 12 amino acids. CDR1 LGHDT and CDR2 YNNKEL come from the germline V gene (reference sequence). The CDR3 DNA sequence: TGTGCCTCCCGGGACACCAATTCACCCCTCCACTTT. It encodes CASRDTNSPLHF.

This clone occurred a few times. V gene TRBV30 combines with J gene TRBJ2-7; the D is unclear. Germline lookup yields CDR1 GTSNPN and CDR2 SVGIG (reference sequence). V lost 2 bases to trimming and J lost 0 bases, with 11 bases between them. The CDR3 sequence is 14 residues long. CDR3 DNA: TGTGCCTGGAGTTTAGCTGGTGGCTCCTACGAGCAGTACTTC. It codes for CAWSLAGGSYEQYF.

The gene calls are TRBV27 and TRBJ2-3, with D tentatively TRBD2 (5 bases). Germline V gene lookup returns CDR1 MNHEY and CDR2 SMNVEV (reference sequence). V lost 7 bases, J lost 3 bases, and 11 bases lay in between. This CDR3 spans 13 amino acids. The CDR3, as DNA: TGTGCCAGCATCAAGACGGGGACAGATACGCAGTATTTT. Amino acid sequence: CASIKTGTDTQYF.

The gene calls are TRBV27 and TRBJ2-3, with 7 positions matching TRBD2. Losses at the gene ends were 2 bases for V and 5 bases for J; bases not matched to a gene: 7. Germline assignment: CDR1 MNHEY and CDR2 SMNVEV (reference sequence). There are 15 residues in the CDR3. The CDR3 loop reads CASSLDRGVGDTQYF. The CDR3 nucleotides read TGTGCCAGCAGTTTAGATCGGGGGGTCGGAGATACGCAGTATTTT.

CDR3 protein: CSAAGGYEQYF. The CDR3 DNA reads TGCAGTGCTGCGGGGGGCTACGAGCAGTACTTC. This chain uses TRBV20-1 with TRBJ2-7, with TRBD2 matching over 8 bases. Germline V gene sequence: CDR1 DFQATT, CDR2 SNEGSKA (reference sequence). The ends lost 5 bases at V and 3 bases at J; junction bases unmatched: 0. The CDR3 has 11 residues.

The CDR3 sequence: CASSPDSLRAGYTF. CDR3 DNA: TGTGCCAGCAGCCCGGACAGCCTTAGAGCTGGCTACACCTTC. The rearrangement links TRBV5-6 to TRBJ1-2, with D possibly being TRBD1 (6 bases). Trimming took off 4 bases at V and 7 bases at J, with 17 bases between the two ends. Per the germline V gene, CDR1 is SGHDT and CDR2 is YYEEEE. The CDR3 is made up of 14 amino acids.

This clone was recorded once. The V call is TRBV4-1, the J call TRBJ2-7; TRBD1 aligns across 7 bases. CDR3 size: 13 residues. V shed 4 bases and J 6 bases; nucleotides not matched to a gene: 6. Germline CDR1 MGHRA, CDR2 YSYEKL. CDR3 in DNA: TGCGCCAGCAGCCTCACCGACAGGGCCGAGCAGTACTTC. Amino acids: CASSLTDRAEQYF.

The chain is built from TRBV28 and TRBJ1-1, with D possibly TRBD1 on 5 matching bases. This CDR3 is built from 16 residues. V lost 3 bases and J 0 bases, leaving 14 bases between the germline ends. Germline CDR1 is MDHEN and CDR2 is SYDVKM. The CDR3 sequence is CASSLGGTGMNTEAFF. The CDR3, as DNA: TGTGCCAGCAGTTTGGGGGGGACTGGGATGAACACTGAAGCTTTCTTT.

The genes are TRBV3-1 (or the pseudogene TRBV3-2) and TRBJ1-2; TRBD1 might be the D (6 bases). The CDR3 has 14 residues. Germline lookup yields CDR1 LGHDT and CDR2 YNNKEL (reference sequence). Trimming stripped 0 bases from V and 7 bases from J, with 12 bases between. CDR3 sequence reads: CASSQEGQGFGYTF. The CDR3 region has the DNA TGTGCCAGCAGCCAAGAGGGCCAGGGGTTTGGCTACACCTTC.

The DNA of the CDR3 is TGTGCCAGCAGCGACGCGGACAGGAGGGGCTCCTACAATGAGCAGTTCTTC. Translation: CASSDADRRGSYNEQFF. J is TRBJ2-1 and V is TRBV28, with a weak D call TRBD1 (7 bases). This CDR3 is 17 amino acids long. Trimming removed 6 bases at V and 0 bases at J, with 18 bases between. CDR1 and CDR2 (germline): MDHEN, SYDVKM.

V and J are TRBV19 and TRBJ2-5, with 7 bases identical to TRBD2. The CDR3 length is 17 residues. After removal of 5 bases from V and 0 bases from J, the junction contained 12 bases not matched to a gene. Germline assignment: CDR1 LNHDA and CDR2 SQIVND (reference sequence). This chain's CDR3 is CASSRIVSGAYQETQYF. The CDR3 nucleotides read TGTGCCAGTAGTCGGATAGTAAGCGGGGCCTACCAAGAGACCCAGTACTTC.

This clone appeared a few times. This chain links TRBV7-2 with TRBJ1-2; 9 nucleotides match TRBD1. V lost 3 bases to trimming and J lost 7 bases; unmatched junction nucleotides: 9. The CDR3 consists of 15 residues. CDR1 is SGHTA and CDR2 is FQGNSA in the germline V gene. CDR3 region: CASSFRRTGDSGYTF. The DNA of the CDR3 is TGTGCCAGCAGCTTCAGACGGACAGGGGACTCTGGCTACACCTTC.

With regard to this clone: This sample includes further DNA sequences coding for the same CDR3. The chain has TRBV2 and TRBJ2-2; 11 bases fit TRBD1. Germline values: CDR1 SNHLY, CDR2 FYNNEI. The CDR3 spans 14 residues. V lost 4 bases to trimming and J lost 5 bases; unmatched junction nucleotides: 0. CDR3 residues: CASSGDRGTGELFF. CDR3 nucleotides: TGTGCCAGCAGTGGGGACAGGGGGACCGGGGAGCTGTTTTTT.

The chain links TRBV1 to TRBJ2-3; the tabulated D call, TRBD2, remains unverified against the DNA. TRBV1 is designated a pseudogene. The CDR3 is 16 residues long. As DNA, the CDR3 is TGCACCAGCAGCCAGGAAGCGGGGGACCCCACAGATACGCAGTATTTT. This encodes CTSSQEAGDPTDTQYF.

The chain joins TRBV19 to TRBJ2-6, with TRBD2 matching 12 bases. V shed 5 bases and J 1 base; nucleotides not matched to a gene: 6. Germline CDR1 LNHDA, CDR2 SQIVND (reference sequence). CDR3 size: 18 residues. CDR3 loop: CASSLLAGGLSGANVLTF. As DNA, the CDR3 is TGTGCCAGTAGTCTCCTAGCGGGGGGGCTGTCTGGGGCCAACGTCCTGACTTTC. Drawing the rest from reference TRBV19 and TRBJ2-6, the complete variable domain is DGGITQSPKYLFRKEGQNVTLSCEQNLNHDAMYWYRQDPGQGLRLIYYSQIVNDFQKGDIAEGYSVSREKKESFPLTVTSAQKNPTAFYLCASSLLAGGLSGANVLTFGAGSRLTVL.

This clone was recorded once. This chain uses TRBV28 with TRBJ1-2; D is perhaps TRBD1 (6 bases). Trimming removed 6 bases from V and 6 bases from J, with 20 bases in between. Looked up from germline, CDR1 is MDHEN and CDR2 is SYDVKM. The CDR3 has 15 amino acids. As DNA, the CDR3 is TGTGCCAGCAGCATCCCTCCATCCAGGGGAAATGGCTACACCTTC. It translates to CASSIPPSRGNGYTF.

V and J are TRBV6-5 and TRBJ2-7; D perhaps matches TRBD1 (5 bases). The CDR3 is 13 residues long. Trimming pared 0 bases from V and 6 bases from J, leaving 9 bases between. The germline CDR1 and CDR2 sequences are MNHEY and SVGAGI. CDR3 protein: CASSYSWGSEQYF. The CDR3 DNA follows: TGTGCCAGCAGTTACTCCTGGGGCTCCGAGCAGTACTTC.

The chain employs TRBV28 and TRBJ2-1; 12 positions agree with TRBD1. V dropped 5 bases and J dropped 8; count of bases not matched to a gene: 10. The CDR3 totals 16 residues. Germline V gene sequence: CDR1 MDHEN, CDR2 SYDVKM. CDR3 amino acids: CASSTRGQGAQDEQFF. The CDR3 region has the DNA TGTGCCAGCAGTACACGGGGACAGGGGGCGCAGGATGAGCAGTTCTTC.

V usage is TRBV28 and J usage is TRBJ1-1; 8 bases are a match to TRBD1. With V trimmed by 5 bases and J by 2 bases, 7 bases remained unmatched. The germline gives CDR1 MDHEN, CDR2 SYDVKM. This CDR3 comprises 15 residues. CDR3 residues: CASSDPGGRNTEAFF. The DNA for the CDR3 is TGTGCCAGCAGTGATCCAGGGGGCCGAAACACTGAAGCTTTCTTT.

V gene TRBV7-9 combines with J gene TRBJ1-2; tentative D call: TRBD1 (5 bases). CDR1 is SEHNR, CDR2 FQNEAQ, per germline (reference sequence). The V gene lost 5 bases and the J gene lost 1 base, with 26 bases spanning the gap. The CDR3 sequence is 19 residues long. CDR3 protein: CASSQTLRNRQNLNYGYTF. DNA for the CDR3: TGTGCCAGCAGCCAAACTTTGAGAAATCGACAGAATCTTAACTATGGCTACACCTTC.

The chain employs TRBV7-2 and TRBJ2-5, with 11 bases matching TRBD1. The CDR3 runs to 16 residues. Trimming at V came to 5 bases and at J to 5 bases, leaving 10 bases not matched to a gene. Germline CDR1 and CDR2: SGHTA and FQGNSA. The CDR3 DNA sequence: TGTGCCAGCAGCAACACCGGGACAGGGGGTGGGGAGACCCAGTACTTC. It codes for CASSNTGTGGGETQYF.

The CDR3 DNA follows: TGTGCCAGCAGCTTATTGGGCCAGATGAACACTGAAGCTTTCTTT. Translated, it gives CASSLLGQMNTEAFF. The chain couples TRBV7-9 to TRBJ1-1; no reliable D call. V was cut by 2 bases and J by 0 bases, with 10 bases left in between. The CDR3 contains 15 residues. CDR1 is SEHNR, CDR2 FQNEAQ, per germline (reference sequence).

The chain recombines TRBV7-9 with TRBJ1-2, with a possible D match to TRBD1 (5 bases). The V end lost 1 base, the J end lost 4 bases, and 16 bases lay between the germline ends. The length of the CDR3 is 16 residues. The germline V gene has CDR1 SEHNR and CDR2 FQNEAQ (reference sequence). CDR3 residues: CASSLVSGQGGYGYTF. DNA of the CDR3: TGTGCCAGCAGCTTAGTATCTGGTCAGGGTGGCTATGGCTACACCTTC.

This clone was seen only a few times. CDR3 DNA: TGCGCCAGCAGCTTGGCCTCGAGAGCCACTGAAGCTTTCTTT. Translation gives CASSLASRATEAFF. The chain has TRBV5-1 and TRBJ1-1; D uncertain. This CDR3 comprises 14 residues. Germline CDR1 is SGHRS and CDR2 is YFSETQ. The V end lost 0 bases, the J end lost 4 bases, and 10 bases lay between the germline ends.

This rearrangement joins TRBV30 to TRBJ1-6, with 11 bases aligning to TRBD1. The CDR3 is 13 residues long. The V gene's germline CDR1 is GTSNPN and CDR2 SVGIG (reference sequence). V shed 4 bases, J shed 9 bases, and the junction held 2 bases outside the gene matches. This CDR3 reads CAWTGQGVSPLHF. In DNA form, the CDR3 reads TGTGCCTGGACGGGACAGGGGGTTTCACCCCTCCACTTT. Based on the CDR3 plus reference TRBV30 and TRBJ1-6, the full variable domain is SQTIHQWPATLVQPVGSPLSLECTVEGTSNPNLYWYRQAAGRGLQLLFYSVGIGQISSEVPQNLSASRPQDRQFILSSKKLLLSDSGFYLCAWTGQGVSPLHFGNGTRLTVT.

The V call is TRBV7-2, the J call TRBJ2-1, with TRBD2 matching 12 bases. Germline V gene sequence: CDR1 SGHTA, CDR2 FQGNSA. The CDR3 is 17 residues long. V lost 0 bases, J lost 4 bases, and 4 bases stayed unmatched. CDR3 residues: CASSLAGGLAGYNEQFF. CDR3 in DNA: TGTGCCAGCAGCTTAGCTGGAGGACTAGCGGGGTACAATGAGCAGTTCTTC.

The chain is built from TRBV7-9 and TRBJ2-5; a possible D gene is TRBD2 (6 bases). CDR1 and CDR2 from the germline V gene are SEHNR and FQNEAQ (reference sequence). V was shortened by 11 bases and J by 0 bases, with 19 bases between the two germline ends. This CDR3 region has 15 residues. The CDR3 sequence: CAGSGGATYQETQYF. CDR3 DNA: TGTGCCGGCTCGGGCGGGGCCACCTACCAAGAGACCCAGTACTTC.

CDR3 bases: TGCGCCAGCAGTGTTTCCCAGGGTTTTGGCTACACCTTC. As protein: CASSVSQGFGYTF. This chain uses TRBV10-2 with TRBJ1-2, with D possibly TRBD1 on 5 matching bases. The CDR3 spans 13 residues. Germline V lookup: CDR1 WSHSY, CDR2 SAAADI. V was trimmed by 4 bases and J by 7 bases, leaving 13 bases between them.

V usage is TRBV3-1 (or the pseudogene TRBV3-2) and J usage is TRBJ1-4; unclear D gene. The CDR3 runs to 14 residues. Germline V CDR1 and CDR2: LGHDT, YNNKEL (reference sequence). V lost 2 bases to trimming and J lost 4 bases, with 8 bases between them. CDR3 in DNA: TGTGCCAGCAGCCAACACGGGAATAATGAAAAACTGTTTTTT. Encoded protein: CASSQHGNNEKLFF.

The rearrangement uses TRBV10-1 and TRBJ2-3; TRBD2 aligns across 8 bases. With 5 bases clipped from V and 2 bases from J, the junction kept 6 bases outside the gene matches. This CDR3 is built from 15 residues. Germline V CDR1 and CDR2: WNHNN, SYGVQD (reference sequence). The CDR3 DNA sequence: TGCGCCAGCAGTTCCGGGACTAGGGCCACAGATACGCAGTATTTT. Protein: CASSSGTRATDTQYF.

The J gene is TRBJ1-2, the V gene TRBV12-3 or TRBV12-4; TRBD1 aligns across 9 bases. V shed 6 bases and J 8 bases; nucleotides not matched to a gene: 7. The CDR3 extends over 13 amino acids. CDR3 in DNA: TGTGCCAGCAGACGGGACAGGGTAGGAGGCTACACCTTC. This encodes CASRRDRVGGYTF.